Presented here are 21 T cell receptor beta chains from one specimen sequenced in a study of blood T cell repertoires in COVID-19 (dated by TCRdb to 2018 to 2020). The library was prepared using the immunoSEQ multiplex PCR assay. In TCRdb, the immuneACCESS table is reduced to in-frame sequences with V and J assigned. These tables do not hold every clone; where another copy was compared, an unresolved V gene accounts for under half, and the others remain unexplained. Present in this sample are 120,000 to 150,000 clones, approximately 85% of which were seen just once. Of the sample, 8% is held by the ten largest clones. Sequenced input: peripheral blood. These receptors were obtained from a woman aged 55-69 years with COVID-19, enrolled during active disease.

V is TRBV11-2 and J is TRBJ2-7, with TRBD1 as a possible D gene (5 bases). The germline gives CDR1 SGHAT, CDR2 FQNNGV. This CDR3 region has 12 residues. V lost 3 bases and J 3 bases, leaving 6 bases between the germline ends. The CDR3 loop is CASSFQGYEQYF. CDR3 sequence (DNA): TGTGCCAGCAGCTTCCAGGGCTACGAGCAGTACTTC.

The gene calls are TRBV5-1 and TRBJ2-2; no definite D call. Germline V gives CDR1 SGHRS, CDR2 YFSETQ. This CDR3 is 14 amino acids long. The ends were cut back, 4 bases at V and 1 base at J, with 8 bases in the middle. The CDR3 is CASSASVNTGELFF. Here the CDR3 DNA reads TGCGCCAGCAGCGCCTCGGTGAACACCGGGGAGCTGTTTTTT.

The rearrangement joins TRBV5-8 to TRBJ2-6; 12 nucleotides line up with TRBD1. Per germline, CDR1 SGHTS and CDR2 YDEGEE. With V trimmed by 4 bases and J by 2 bases, 7 bases remained unmatched. The CDR3 contains 18 residues. CDR3 in DNA: TGTGCCAGCAGCAGAGGGACAGGGGGCTTTCCTGGGGCCAACGTCCTGACTTTC. Its translation: CASSRGTGGFPGANVLTF.

The V call is TRBV6-5, the J call TRBJ2-7; tentatively, D is TRBD1 (7 bases). The ends were cut back, 8 bases at V and 3 bases at J, with 17 bases in the middle. The germline V gene encodes CDR1 MNHEY and CDR2 SVGAGI. This CDR3 has 14 amino acids. DNA for the CDR3: TGTGCCAGCCTGGGAGGACAGGTGGTCTACGAGCAGTACTTC. This sequence encodes CASLGGQVVYEQYF.

The V and J genes are TRBV12-5 and TRBJ2-3; D gene ambiguous. This CDR3 has 14 residues. V dropped 0 bases and J dropped 0 bases, with 4 bases sitting between them. CDR1 is LGHNT and CDR2 is FRNRAP in the germline V gene. The CDR3 here is CASGLVLSTDTQYF. Written as DNA, the CDR3 is TGTGCTAGTGGTTTGGTCCTGAGCACAGATACGCAGTATTTT.

This clone was counted a few times. The chain has TRBV28 and TRBJ2-7; 10 nucleotides agree with TRBD2. The V and J ends lost 5 bases and 2 bases, in that order; junction bases with no gene match: 3. This CDR3 has 14 amino acids. The germline V gene has CDR1 MDHEN and CDR2 SYDVKM. The CDR3 nucleotides read TGTGCCAGCAGTACTAGCGGGGACGCCTACGAGCAGTACTTC. It encodes CASSTSGDAYEQYF.

This clone has just a few counts. The chain links TRBV5-1 to TRBJ1-2, with D perhaps matching TRBD1 (6 bases). Germline V gene sequence: CDR1 SGHRS, CDR2 YFSETQ. Trimming removed 0 bases at V and 4 bases at J, with 13 bases between. This CDR3 spans 15 amino acids. CDR3 nucleotide sequence: TGCGCCAGCAGCTTGGCCGGGGGGCAGGGCTATGGCTACACCTTC. This gives the protein CASSLAGGQGYGYTF.

The chain combines TRBV6-2 or TRBV6-3 with TRBJ2-7; 8 bases agree with TRBD2. The CDR3 is 15 amino acids. The ends lost 5 bases at V and 0 bases at J; junction bases unmatched: 6. The germline CDR1 and CDR2 sequences are MNHEY and SVGEGT. CDR3 in DNA: TGTGCCAGCAGTACCCAGCGGGGGCCCTCCTACGAGCAGTACTTC. Translating gives CASSTQRGPSYEQYF.

This chain connects TRBV7-9 to TRBJ2-3; 8 bases are shared with TRBD1. The germline V gene has CDR1 SEHNR and CDR2 FQNEAQ (reference sequence). V lost 5 bases and J lost 1; bases outside the gene matches: 8. This CDR3 is built from 16 residues. CDR3: CASSSRQGMGTDTQYF. The CDR3 DNA follows: TGTGCCAGCAGCAGCAGACAGGGGATGGGCACAGATACGCAGTATTTT.

The chain joins TRBV3-1 (or the pseudogene TRBV3-2) to TRBJ2-1; TRBD2 matches at 10 bases. The germline gives CDR1 LGHDT, CDR2 YNNKEL (reference sequence). Unmatched junction bases numbered 9, after V lost 4 bases and J lost 6 bases. The CDR3 loop spans 16 amino acids. The CDR3 spells CASSLPGGTSVNEQFF. DNA for the CDR3: TGTGCCAGCAGCCTGCCCGGCGGGACTAGCGTCAATGAGCAGTTCTTC.

The sample holds a few counts of this clone. V is TRBV6-5 and J is TRBJ1-5; TRBD1 might be the D (6 bases). Germline CDR1 reads MNHEY; CDR2 reads SVGAGI. Trimming took 6 bases from V and 2 from J, leaving 11 bases between them. The CDR3 extends over 14 amino acids. The CDR3 reads CASRPRTGNQPQHF. The CDR3 DNA reads as TGTGCCAGCAGACCTCGGACAGGCAATCAGCCCCAGCATTTT.

The rearrangement uses TRBV3-1 (or the pseudogene TRBV3-2) and TRBJ1-6; 7 bases are a match to TRBD1. Trimming took 4 bases from V and 4 from J; bases not matched to a gene: 4. The CDR3 is made up of 15 amino acids. Germline CDR1 is LGHDT and CDR2 is YNNKEL (reference sequence). CDR3: CASSRGTDYNSPLHF. The CDR3 region has the DNA TGTGCCAGCAGCCGCGGGACAGATTATAATTCACCCCTCCACTTT.

The CDR3 DNA sequence: TGTGCCAGCAGCCCGGACAGGGGCGATGAGCAGTTCTTC. Its protein product is CASSPDRGDEQFF. The J gene is TRBJ2-1, the V gene TRBV11-3, with 9 nucleotides matching TRBD1. Germline CDR1 SGHNT, CDR2 YENEEA. Losses at the gene ends were 5 bases for V and 8 bases for J; bases not matched to a gene: 4. This CDR3 region has 13 residues.

The count of this clone is one. This sample includes further DNA sequences coding for the same CDR3. This chain joins TRBV12-5 and TRBJ2-5; maybe TRBD2 (7 bases). V lost 4 bases and J lost 2, with 20 bases in between. The germline CDR1 and CDR2 sequences are LGHNT and FRNRAP. The CDR3 spans 17 residues. This CDR3 is CASGWGGTGGEQETQYF. The CDR3 DNA follows: TGTGCTAGTGGTTGGGGGGGCACAGGCGGGGAACAAGAGACCCAGTACTTC.

Here the CDR3 reads CASSQAGTANTEAFF. Written as DNA, the CDR3 is TGCGCCAGCAGCCAAGCCGGGACAGCGAACACTGAAGCTTTCTTT. The J gene is TRBJ1-1, the V gene TRBV4-1; 7 bases line up with TRBD1. V dropped 1 base and J dropped 1; count of bases not matched to a gene: 3. The CDR3 is made up of 15 amino acids. Germline CDR1 reads MGHRA; CDR2 reads YSYEKL.

The chain links TRBV7-2 to TRBJ1-1; a possible D gene is TRBD1 (6 bases). Trimming took off 3 bases at V and 4 bases at J, with 12 bases between the two ends. This CDR3 region has 14 residues. CDR1 is SGHTA, CDR2 FQGNSA, per germline. The CDR3 sequence is CASSLVTGLTEAFF. The CDR3 DNA follows: TGTGCCAGCAGCTTGGTGACAGGCCTCACTGAAGCTTTCTTT. The variable domain in full, with the rest retrieved from reference TRBV7-2 and TRBJ1-1, is GAGVSQSPSNKVTEKGKDVELRCDPISGHTALYWYRQSLGQGLEFLIYFQGNSAPDKSGLPSDRFSAERTGGSVSTLTIQRTQQEDSAVYLCASSLVTGLTEAFFGQGTRLTVV.

V gene TRBV18 combines with J gene TRBJ1-4; D not certain. The germline V and J ends were trimmed by 3 bases and 6 bases, with 20 bases remaining between them. The CDR3 covers 17 residues. Per the germline V gene, CDR1 is KGHSH and CDR2 is LQKENI. The CDR3 DNA reads as TGTGCCAGCTCACCCAGCCCAGGAACAGACCTGTATGAAAAACTGTTTTTT. Translating it yields CASSPSPGTDLYEKLFF.

V gene TRBV27 combines with J gene TRBJ2-5; 8 bases fit TRBD2. V shed 7 bases and J 2 bases; nucleotides not matched to a gene: 9. The germline V gene has CDR1 MNHEY and CDR2 SMNVEV (reference sequence). This CDR3 has 15 residues. The CDR3 DNA follows: TGTGCCAGCAACATGGTAGCGGGGAGTCAAGAGACCCAGTACTTC. Protein sequence: CASNMVAGSQETQYF.

This clone was observed a single time. The rearrangement links TRBV30 to TRBJ1-1, with D possibly matching TRBD1 (6 bases). The ends were cut back, 4 bases at V and 1 base at J, with 16 bases in the middle. CDR1 and CDR2 (germline): GTSNPN, SVGIG (reference sequence). This CDR3 spans 15 amino acids. The DNA for the CDR3 is TGTGCCTGGATTACTTTGGACAGAGGGAACACTGAAGCTTTCTTT. Its translation: CAWITLDRGNTEAFF.

The chain has TRBV24-1 and TRBJ1-2, with a weak D call TRBD1 (6 bases). The V and J ends lost 4 bases and 6 bases respectively, with 11 bases between them. This CDR3 region has 13 residues. The germline gives CDR1 KGHDR, CDR2 SFDVKD. CDR3: CATSDGGADGYTF. The DNA for the CDR3 is TGTGCCACCAGTGACGGGGGGGCGGATGGCTACACCTTC.

The rearrangement links TRBV5-4 to TRBJ2-7; 12 positions match TRBD1. V lost 4 bases to trimming and J lost 6 bases; unmatched junction nucleotides: 8. The CDR3 extends over 15 amino acids. Per germline, CDR1 SGHNT and CDR2 YYREEE (reference sequence). CDR3 residues: CASSKGTGGYGEQYF. For the CDR3, the DNA is TGTGCCAGCAGCAAAGGGACAGGGGGCTATGGCGAGCAGTACTTC.